A selection of T cell receptor beta chains follows, all from one sample in a study of shared clonotypes between healthy human individuals. Repertoires were generated with immunoSEQ multiplex PCR, while TCRdb's copy carries only in-frame clones and drops some. The data hold 2.3 million or so clones, with roughly 93% observed a single time. The material sequenced was naive CD4+ T cells from PBMCs. The origin of the receptors is a man between 18 and 35 years old in good health. Some clones in this sample may be carry-over from other donors' samples. Each CDR3 is given with its conserved first and last residue. D genes are given only for firm matches. Expanded clones are given a class, and other clones once, few, many or no size at all.

clone_size	v_call	j_call	d_call	cdr3_nt	cdr3_aa
-	TRBV5-5	TRBJ1-1	-	TGTGCCAGCAGCTTGGCACAGCAAGCTTTCTTT	CASSLAQQAFF
once	TRBV28	TRBJ2-3	TRBD2	TGTGCCAGCAGTTTATCTTTGGGACTAGCGGAATCAGATACGCAGTATTTT	CASSLSLGLAESDTQYF
-	TRBV5-1	TRBJ2-5	-	TGCGCCAGCAGTGAGGTCGTGCGCCTACAAGAGACCCAGTACTTC	CASSEVVRLQETQYF
once	TRBV4-3	TRBJ2-1	TRBD2	TGCGCCAGCAGTTACGGGGGGGGACTAGCGGGAGCGGTACCTCAGTTCTTC	CASSYGGGLAGAVPQFF
-	TRBV28	TRBJ2-5	TRBD1	TGTGCCACGGTGGGACAGGCGGCGGCCCAAGAGACCCAGTACTTC	CATVGQAAAQETQYF
-	TRBV5-1	TRBJ1-1	TRBD1	TGCGCCAGCAGCCAAACAATTGGACAGGGTGACGGAGCTTTCTTT	CASSQTIGQGDGAFF
-	TRBV28	TRBJ2-3	-	TGTGCCAGCAGTTTAGCCCAGGGTGGGGCGGATACGCAGTATTTT	CASSLAQGGADTQYF
-	TRBV11-2	TRBJ2-3	-	TGTGCCAGCAGCTTAGGGGGACATCCTGGGGCAGATACGCAGTATTTT	CASSLGGHPGADTQYF
-	TRBV28	TRBJ1-1	TRBD1	TGTGCCAGCAGTTACCCCCTGACAGGGGGGAACACTGAAGCTTTCTTT	CASSYPLTGGNTEAFF
-	TRBV18	TRBJ2-1	TRBD2	TGTGCCAGCTCACAAGGGACTAGCGGTTACAATGAGCAGTTCTTC	CASSQGTSGYNEQFF
-	TRBV6-5	TRBJ1-6	-	TGTGCCAGCAGCCCCTCAGGGGATAATTCACCCCTCCACTTT	CASSPSGDNSPLHF
-	TRBV7-2	TRBJ2-3	-	TGTGCCAGCAGAATAACGGGGATTGGCACAGATACGCAGTATTTT	CASRITGIGTDTQYF
-	TRBV18	TRBJ1-1	-	TGTGCCAGCTCACCTGGCTCCCTGAACACTGAAGCTTTCTTT	CASSPGSLNTEAFF
-	TRBV15	TRBJ1-2	-	TGTGCCACCAGCAGAGGGGGTATTGCAGTCCCTCGATATGGCTACACCTTC	CATSRGGIAVPRYGYTF
-	TRBV28	TRBJ1-5	-	TGTGCCAGCAGTCAAGGGGTTGCGGATCAGCCCCAGCATTTT	CASSQGVADQPQHF
-	TRBV7-2	TRBJ2-1	-	TGTGCCAGCAGGGCGAGAATGTCCGTCGTTAATGAGCAGTTCTTC	CASRARMSVVNEQFF
-	TRBV27	TRBJ2-7	-	TGTGCCAGCAGTTTACGACCGCCGGGACAAGGCTCCTACGAGCAGTACTTC	CASSLRPPGQGSYEQYF
once	TRBV4-2	TRBJ1-4	-	TGTGCCAGTGGGGCGCAAAATGAAAAACTGTTTTTT	CASGAQNEKLFF
-	TRBV6-1	TRBJ2-3	-	TGTGCCAGCAGTGAGGCCTCCACAGATACGCAGTATTTT	CASSEASTDTQYF
-	TRBV15	TRBJ2-2	-	TGTGCCACCGGGACCCTCCCGGCGGACACCGGGGAGCTGTTTTTT	CATGTLPADTGELFF
-	TRBV4-1	TRBJ1-6	TRBD1	TGCGCCAGCAGCCAGGGAACGGACAGGGGGAATTCACCCCTCCACTTT	CASSQGTDRGNSPLHF
-	TRBV7-9	TRBJ2-2	TRBD1	TGTGCCAGCAGCTTAGGACAGGGCCACACCGGGGAGCTGTTTTTT	CASSLGQGHTGELFF
-	TRBV7-2	TRBJ2-7	TRBD2	TGTGCCAGCAGCTTAGATAGCGGGAGGACCTACGAGCAGTACTTC	CASSLDSGRTYEQYF
-	TRBV6-5	TRBJ2-1	-	TGTGCCAGCAGCACCCTAGGGAGCTCCTACAATGAGCAGTTCTTC	CASSTLGSSYNEQFF
-	TRBV25-1	TRBJ2-7	-	TGTGCCAGCCCGAAGGGGCCGGGGCTGAACTACGAGCAGTACTTC	CASPKGPGLNYEQYF
-	TRBV5-1	TRBJ2-7	-	TGCGCCAGCAGGGAAGGGGGGTCCTACGAGCAGTACTTC	CASREGGSYEQYF
-	TRBV7-9	TRBJ1-4	-	TGTGCCAGCAGCTTAGAAATCGGGGAACTGTTTTTT	CASSLEIGELFF
-	TRBV19	TRBJ1-5	-	TGTGCCAGTAGTATCGGAGTTCTGGGCAATCAGCCCCAGCATTTT	CASSIGVLGNQPQHF